This TCR beta chain was recovered during a study of T cells in Graves' hyperthyroidism and ophthalmopathy. The sample holds many counts of this clonotype. Its antigen is undetermined. V shed 2 bases and J shed 4 bases, with 8 bases lying between them. Germline CDR1 is SGHNT and CDR2 is YENEEA. The CDR3 is made up of 13 amino acids. Each ophthalmopathy patient scored at least 3 on the Clinical Activity Score and at least 4 on NOSPECS grade, with duration under 3 months. RNA transcripts provided the source from which TCR beta CDR3 regions were amplified. Initially, a first-round RT-PCR of the TCR CDR3 employed the HTBI primer set. In TCRdb, the multiplex PCR reads were re-called with MiXCR into one record per CDR3 protein. The sample has 550,000 to 700,000 distinct CDR3 sequences, under 15% seen once. Whole-study findings and limits: Ophthalmopathy onset followed model prediction by a median about six months.

The source is a woman aged 40 to 50 with Graves' ophthalmopathy. Sequencing used blood. V and J are TRBV11-3 and TRBJ2-5; TRBD2 might be the D (5 bases). CDR3 loop: CASSLQAGETQYF. CDR3 nucleotide sequence: TGTGCCAGCAGCTTACAGGCGGGAGAGACCCAGTACTTC.